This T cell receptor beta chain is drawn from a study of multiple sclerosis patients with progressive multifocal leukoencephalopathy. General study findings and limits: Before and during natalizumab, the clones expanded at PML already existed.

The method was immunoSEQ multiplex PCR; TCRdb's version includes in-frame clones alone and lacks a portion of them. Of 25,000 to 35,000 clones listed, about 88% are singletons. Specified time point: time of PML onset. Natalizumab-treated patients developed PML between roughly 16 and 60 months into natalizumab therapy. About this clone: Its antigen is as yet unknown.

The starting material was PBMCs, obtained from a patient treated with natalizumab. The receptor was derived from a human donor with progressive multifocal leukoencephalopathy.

DNA for the CDR3: TGTGCCAGCAGCCCTAGCGGGAGTCCCGGGGAGCTGTTTTTT. Protein: CASSPSGSPGELFF. The chain recombines TRBV7-3 with TRBJ2-2, with 10 nucleotides matching TRBD2. CDR1 SGHTA and CDR2 FQGTGA come from the germline V gene. The CDR3 covers 14 residues. Trimming removed 5 bases from V and 6 bases from J; junction bases left unmatched: 3. Full variable domain (rest looked up from reference TRBV7-3 and TRBJ2-2): GAGVSQTPSNKVTEKGKYVELRCDPISGHTALYWYRQSLGQGPEFLIYFQGTGAADDSGLPNDRFFAVRPEGSVSTLKIQRTERGDSAVYLCASSPSGSPGELFFGEGSRLTVL.